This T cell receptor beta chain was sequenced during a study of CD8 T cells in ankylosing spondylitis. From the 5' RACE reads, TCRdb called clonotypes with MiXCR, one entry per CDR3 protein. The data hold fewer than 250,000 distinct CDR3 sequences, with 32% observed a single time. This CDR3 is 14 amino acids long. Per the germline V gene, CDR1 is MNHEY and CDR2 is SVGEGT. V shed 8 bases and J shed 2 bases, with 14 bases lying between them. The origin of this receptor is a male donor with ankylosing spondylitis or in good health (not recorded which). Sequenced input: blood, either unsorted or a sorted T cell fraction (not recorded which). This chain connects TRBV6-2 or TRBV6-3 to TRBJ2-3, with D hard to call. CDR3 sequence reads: CASRRNSDTDTQYF. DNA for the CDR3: TGTGCCAGCCGACGGAACTCTGACACAGATACGCAGTATTTT.